This T cell receptor beta chain was sequenced for a study of blood T cell repertoires in COVID-19. About the research overall: There were acute and convalescent COVID-19 samples, and they came from the United States, Italy and Spain. The cDNA or gDNA used as material had been derived from T cells, B-cell-depleted T cells, or PBMCs.

Looked up from germline, CDR1 is SGHAT and CDR2 is FQNNGV. The CDR3 runs 15 residues. The J segment lost 0 bases and the V segment lost 5 bases, leaving 3 bases of the junction unmatched. This clone occurred a few times. The method was immunoSEQ multiplex PCR; TCRdb's version includes in-frame clones alone and lacks a portion of them. The sample consists of about 190,000 clones, roughly nine tenths of them appearing once. This rearrangement joins TRBV11-2 to TRBJ1-4, with TRBD1 identical over 7 bases. Sequencing used peripheral blood. The sequence came from a man between 65 and 80 years old with active or convalescent COVID-19. For the CDR3, the DNA is TGTGCCAGCAGCGACACAGGGGCAACTAATGAAAAACTGTTTTTT. This codes for CASSDTGATNEKLFF.